This is a list of T cell receptor beta chains from one sample in a study of blood T cell repertoires in COVID-19. Clones were sequenced by immunoSEQ multiplex PCR, and TCRdb holds only the in-frame ones, with some missing. Of about 250,000 clones listed, 84% are singletons. Sequenced input: peripheral blood. These receptors came from a woman in her 40s who had recovered from COVID-19. The CDR3 runs from the conserved cysteine through the conserved F or W. The order of the fields is J gene, V gene, CDR3 protein.

>TRBJ2-5|TRBV7-9
CASRPRAGETQYF
>TRBJ1-1|TRBV12-3/TRBV12-4
CASSLAGAEAFF
>TRBJ2-3|TRBV19
CASRDAGRGGRDTQYF
>TRBJ1-2|TRBV28
CASSLGGPNYGYTF
>TRBJ1-2|TRBV9
CASSVTGTANGYTF
>TRBJ1-6|TRBV6-6
CASKDRRDNSPLHF
>TRBJ2-2|TRBV5-1
CASSPGQGVTGELFF
>TRBJ2-2|TRBV7-6
CASSGTTGELFF
>TRBJ1-5|TRBV28
CASRSVSNQPQHF
>TRBJ2-3|TRBV19
CASSIMRAADTQYF
>TRBJ2-5|TRBV18
CASSPPRTVQETQYF
>TRBJ2-1|TRBV4-1
CASSQGFSQYNEQFF
>TRBJ1-4|TRBV30
CAWSQGLFNEKLFF
>TRBJ1-4|TRBV6-6
CASIKTLNQGGKLFF
>TRBJ2-1|TRBV28
CASSLLRRTVYNEQFF
>TRBJ2-2|TRBV15
CATSRRSGDTGELFF
>TRBJ2-5|TRBV27
CASGQGLAGGPEETQYF
>TRBJ1-1|TRBV28
CASRSMNTEAFF